The 10 T cell receptor beta chains below were found in one sample sequenced in a study of blood T cell repertoires in COVID-19. Data came from immunoSEQ multiplex PCR; TCRdb stores just in-frame clones and leaves some out. The sample carries 110,000 to 150,000 clones, 87% recorded once. Input material: PBMCs or T cells enriched from blood (not recorded which). These receptors were taken from a man aged 55-75 years who had recovered from COVID-19.

The chain links TRBV5-1 to TRBJ1-1; a possible D gene is TRBD1 (5 bases). Trimming shortened V by 1 base and J by 5 bases, and 15 bases separated the two germline ends. The germline CDR1 and CDR2 sequences are SGHRS and YFSETQ. The CDR3 runs 15 residues. The CDR3 DNA sequence: TGCGCCAGCAGCTTGTTCTCCGGGGGTGGAACTGAAGCTTTCTTT. It specifies CASSLFSGGGTEAFF.

This chain joins TRBV14 and TRBJ2-2; 8 bases align to TRBD2. The V segment lost 4 bases and the J segment 3 bases; nucleotides outside the gene matches: 7. CDR1 is SGHDN, CDR2 FVKESK, per germline. The CDR3 has 16 residues. The CDR3 sequence is CASSRGSGSYTGELFF. The CDR3 nucleotides read TGTGCCAGCAGCCGAGGGAGCGGGAGTTACACCGGGGAGCTGTTTTTT.

CDR3 nucleotide sequence: TGTGCCAGCAGCTATACAGGGGGCGAGCAGTTCTTC. It codes for CASSYTGGEQFF. The chain carries TRBV5-4 and TRBJ2-1; 9 bases are a match to TRBD1. The CDR3 runs 12 residues. Germline-derived CDR1 and CDR2 are SGHNT and YYREEE (reference sequence). Germline trimming cut 3 bases from V and 10 bases from J; bases unmatched to any gene: 2.

This clone was detected only a few times. This chain uses TRBV28 with TRBJ2-7; 10 bases fit TRBD2. This CDR3 has 19 amino acids. The V gene's germline CDR1 is MDHEN and CDR2 SYDVKM. The J segment lost 2 bases and the V segment lost 6 bases, leaving 19 bases of the junction unmatched. The CDR3 DNA reads as TGTGCCAGCAGCACATCCCACGGGGCTAGCGGGAGTGCCCCCTACGAGCAGTACTTC. Its translation: CASSTSHGASGSAPYEQYF.

This chain links TRBV5-1 with TRBJ2-7; 7 nucleotides agree with TRBD1. The junction had 2 bases not matched to a gene; V was cut back by 0 bases and J by 2 bases. This CDR3 contains 14 residues. Germline CDR1 reads SGHRS; CDR2 reads YFSETQ. CDR3 sequence (DNA): TGCGCCAGCAGCTTGGTCCAGGGGGCCTACGAGCAGTACTTC. It specifies CASSLVQGAYEQYF.

This chain connects TRBV10-1 to TRBJ2-7, with TRBD2 identical over 10 bases. Germline CDR1 is WNHNN and CDR2 is SYGVQD (reference sequence). J lost 3 bases, V lost 5 bases, and 7 bases had no gene match. The CDR3 length is 15 residues. This CDR3 is CASSKSGRANYEQYF. Written as DNA, the CDR3 is TGCGCCAGCAGTAAGAGCGGGAGGGCTAACTACGAGCAGTACTTC.

The chain carries TRBV18 and TRBJ2-7, with D possibly matching TRBD1 (6 bases). Germline V gives CDR1 KGHSH, CDR2 LQKENI. Trimming removed 4 bases from V and 7 bases from J, with 17 bases in between. The CDR3 covers 14 residues. The CDR3 loop reads CASSQSSGVREQYF. CDR3 DNA sequence: TGTGCCAGCTCACAGAGCTCAGGGGTTCGGGAGCAGTACTTC.

The chain employs TRBV5-5 and TRBJ2-7, with TRBD2 matching 7 bases. In germline, CDR1 is SGHKS, CDR2 YYEKEE (reference sequence). The CDR3 is made up of 14 amino acids. V shed 3 bases and J 3 bases; nucleotides not matched to a gene: 6. The CDR3 sequence is CASSSGGAFYEQYF. The DNA for the CDR3 is TGTGCCAGCAGCTCGGGGGGTGCTTTCTACGAGCAGTACTTC.

This chain uses TRBV7-9 with TRBJ1-3; no firm D call. In germline, CDR1 is SEHNR, CDR2 FQNEAQ (reference sequence). The CDR3 extends over 13 amino acids. Trimming left V 6 bases short and J 7 bases short, with 13 bases between. CDR3 residues: CASRSGFGNTIYF. CDR3 bases: TGTGCCAGCAGATCCGGGTTCGGGAACACCATATATTTT.

This chain joins TRBV4-2 and TRBJ2-5; the match to TRBD2 covers 15 bases. Germline lookup yields CDR1 LGHNA and CDR2 YNFKEQ. V lost 4 bases and J lost 0; bases outside the gene matches: 6. The CDR3 length is 18 residues. CDR3 loop: CASSRGTSGGTYQETQYF. The CDR3 region has the DNA TGTGCCAGCAGCCGGGGGACTAGCGGGGGGACGTACCAAGAGACCCAGTACTTC.